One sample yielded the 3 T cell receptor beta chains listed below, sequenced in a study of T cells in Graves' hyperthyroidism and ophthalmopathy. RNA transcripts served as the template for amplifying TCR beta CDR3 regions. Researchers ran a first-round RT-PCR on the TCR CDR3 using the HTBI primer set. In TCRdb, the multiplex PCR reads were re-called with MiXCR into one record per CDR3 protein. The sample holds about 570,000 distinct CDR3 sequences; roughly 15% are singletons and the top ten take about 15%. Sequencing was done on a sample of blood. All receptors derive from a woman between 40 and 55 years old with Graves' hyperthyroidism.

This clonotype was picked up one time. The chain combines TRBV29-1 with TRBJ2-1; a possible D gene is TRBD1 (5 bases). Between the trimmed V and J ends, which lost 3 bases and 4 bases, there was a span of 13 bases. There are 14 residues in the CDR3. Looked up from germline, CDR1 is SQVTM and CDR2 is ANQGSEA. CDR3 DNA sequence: TGCAGCGTTGAGATTCCAGGGTTGTACAATGAGCAGTTCTTC. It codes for CSVEIPGLYNEQFF.

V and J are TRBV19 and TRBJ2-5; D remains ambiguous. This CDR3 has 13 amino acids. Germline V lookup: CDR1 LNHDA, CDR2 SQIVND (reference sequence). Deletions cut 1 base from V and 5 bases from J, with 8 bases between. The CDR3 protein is CASSIVELETQYF. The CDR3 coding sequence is TGTGCCAGTAGTATAGTGGAGTTGGAGACCCAGTACTTC.

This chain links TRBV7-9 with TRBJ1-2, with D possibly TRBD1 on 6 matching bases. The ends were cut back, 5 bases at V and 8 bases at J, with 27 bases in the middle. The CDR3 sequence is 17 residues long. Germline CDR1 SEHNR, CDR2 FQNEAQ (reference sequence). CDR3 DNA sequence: TGTGCCAGCAGCCCCCGGACAGCCGGCAGGGCGGTGGGGGGCTACACCTTC. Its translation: CASSPRTAGRAVGGYTF.